These 17 T cell receptor beta chains share one sample of origin, sequenced in a study of blood T cell repertoires in COVID-19. Data came from immunoSEQ multiplex PCR; TCRdb stores just in-frame clones and leaves some out. The sample shows some 150,000 clones, around 84% of them seen only once. The sequenced sample consisted of peripheral blood. The receptor source for this set is an older woman with acute or convalescent COVID-19.

The chain recombines TRBV5-6 with TRBJ1-5; D is undetermined. V lost 2 bases to trimming and J lost 0 bases, with 9 bases between them. The CDR3 loop spans 15 amino acids. The V gene's germline CDR1 is SGHDT and CDR2 YYEEEE. The CDR3 coding sequence is TGTGCCAGCAGCTTCGGCGGCCATAGCAATCAGCCCCAGCATTTT. Amino acid sequence: CASSFGGHSNQPQHF.

The CDR3 DNA reads as TGCGCCAGCAGCTGGACCTCTAGCCGGAGTTACGAGCAGTACTTC. It specifies CASSWTSSRSYEQYF. V gene TRBV5-1 combines with J gene TRBJ2-7; a possible D gene is TRBD2 (5 bases). Germline V gene sequence: CDR1 SGHRS, CDR2 YFSETQ. The CDR3 extends over 15 amino acids. V was shortened by 3 bases and J by 4 bases, with 17 bases between the two germline ends.

There are a few counts of this clone. This sequence joins TRBV6-5 and TRBJ2-2, with TRBD2 identical over 8 bases. CDR1 and CDR2 (germline): MNHEY, SVGAGI. The V gene end was trimmed by 0 bases and the J gene end by 6 bases; junction bases not matched to a gene: 3. The CDR3 loop spans 15 amino acids. The CDR3 loop reads CASSYSRRGAGELFF. In DNA, the CDR3 is TGTGCCAGCAGTTACTCGCGGCGGGGGGCCGGGGAGCTGTTTTTT.

This chain links TRBV2 with TRBJ1-6; D remains ambiguous. The germline gives CDR1 SNHLY, CDR2 FYNNEI. The V end was cut by 8 bases, the J end by 6 bases, with 11 bases between. The CDR3 loop spans 13 amino acids. DNA of the CDR3: TGTGCCAGCGGGAGGGTGCCTAATTCACCCCTCCACTTT. This encodes CASGRVPNSPLHF.

This clone has just a few counts. V usage is TRBV5-6 and J usage is TRBJ1-2; D gene ambiguous. Germline CDR1 reads SGHDT; CDR2 reads YYEEEE. The CDR3 has 14 amino acids. V lost 1 base and J 4 bases, leaving 11 bases between the germline ends. This chain's CDR3 is CASSLSAGPYGYTF. The CDR3, as DNA: TGTGCCAGCAGCTTGTCCGCAGGCCCCTATGGCTACACCTTC.

This clone was observed once. The chain employs TRBV6-5 and TRBJ1-2; D remains ambiguous. Trimming pared 6 bases from V and 12 bases from J, leaving 17 bases between. The CDR3 loop spans 12 amino acids. Germline assignment: CDR1 MNHEY and CDR2 SVGAGI. Here the CDR3 DNA reads TGTGCCAGCAGAAGAGCCGGAGGGTTGGACACCTTC. Translated, it gives CASRRAGGLDTF.

This clone was observed a few times. The CDR3 DNA follows: TGTGCCAGCAGCCCAGCATGGCTAGCGGGGGGGCTGGGGGCCAACGTCCTGACTTTC. This codes for CASSPAWLAGGLGANVLTF. The chain has TRBV4-2 and TRBJ2-6, with 12 nucleotides matching TRBD2. CDR1 and CDR2 (germline): LGHNA, YNFKEQ. CDR3 length equals 19 residues. Germline trimming cut 4 bases from V and 4 bases from J; bases unmatched to any gene: 11.

The V gene is TRBV19, the J gene TRBJ2-3; 8 bases map to TRBD2. The germline V gene has CDR1 LNHDA and CDR2 SQIVND (reference sequence). Losses at the gene ends were 0 bases for V and 5 bases for J; bases not matched to a gene: 7. The CDR3 covers 16 residues. The DNA of the CDR3 is TGTGCCAGTAGTATAGATGGAGCGGGGGCACAAGATACGCAGTATTTT. It encodes CASSIDGAGAQDTQYF.

The V call is TRBV24-1, the J call TRBJ2-5; 9 bases are a match to TRBD1. This CDR3 is 16 amino acids long. Germline V CDR1 and CDR2: KGHDR, SFDVKD. With 5 bases clipped from V and 1 base from J, the junction kept 7 bases outside the gene matches. CDR3 region: CATSVPGQGVQETQYF. The CDR3 nucleotides read TGTGCCACCAGTGTCCCGGGACAGGGCGTCCAAGAGACCCAGTACTTC.

The V gene is TRBV27, the J gene TRBJ2-3; 12 bases are shared with TRBD2. Trimming cost V 5 bases and J 4 bases; bases outside gene matches: 19. The CDR3 extends over 20 amino acids. The germline V gene has CDR1 MNHEY and CDR2 SMNVEV (reference sequence). CDR3 coding DNA: TGTGCCAGCAGTCTTCTTCTCCTAGCGGGGGGGCCCCTTCGCGCAGATACGCAGTATTTT. Amino acid sequence: CASSLLLLAGGPLRADTQYF.

This clone was counted once. The chain combines TRBV7-8 with TRBJ1-1; possibly TRBD1 for D (6 bases). This CDR3 contains 16 residues. Germline V gene lookup returns CDR1 SGHVS and CDR2 FQNEAQ. The V and J ends lost 1 base and 1 base respectively, with 13 bases between them. The CDR3: CASSLGTGSWNTEAFF. The CDR3 DNA follows: TGTGCCAGCAGCTTAGGAACAGGGAGTTGGAACACTGAAGCTTTCTTT.

This chain connects TRBV19 to TRBJ2-7; the D gene is possibly TRBD1 (6 bases). The CDR3 totals 14 residues. The V end lost 3 bases, the J end lost 2 bases, and 11 bases lay between the germline ends. Germline values: CDR1 LNHDA, CDR2 SQIVND (reference sequence). The CDR3 loop reads CASSIGQQTYEQYF. The DNA of the CDR3 is TGTGCCAGTAGTATCGGACAGCAGACCTACGAGCAGTACTTC.

The V and J genes are TRBV7-3 and TRBJ2-1, with 9 bases matching TRBD2. The CDR3 loop spans 17 amino acids. The germline gives CDR1 SGHTA, CDR2 FQGTGA. Losses at the gene ends were 4 bases for V and 0 bases for J; bases not matched to a gene: 7. The CDR3, as DNA: TGTGCCAGCAGCTACCTAGCGGGGACGAGCTCCTACAATGAGCAGTTCTTC. Its translation: CASSYLAGTSSYNEQFF.

This clone appeared a single time. This sequence joins TRBV6-5 and TRBJ1-2; possible D gene TRBD1, 6 bases. V lost 0 bases to trimming and J lost 7 bases, with 9 bases between them. This CDR3 is built from 13 residues. The germline CDR1 and CDR2 sequences are MNHEY and SVGAGI. CDR3 sequence (DNA): TGTGCCAGCAGTTACTCGCGGGGGCCTGGCTACACCTTC. Amino acids: CASSYSRGPGYTF.

The V gene is TRBV7-8, the J gene TRBJ2-7; the D gene is possibly TRBD1 (6 bases). Looked up from germline, CDR1 is SGHVS and CDR2 is FQNEAQ. The CDR3 length is 14 residues. Trimming stripped 5 bases from V and 4 bases from J, with 15 bases between. The CDR3 DNA follows: TGTGCCAGCAGCCCCCGGGACACCCCATACGAGCAGTACTTC. The encoded protein is CASSPRDTPYEQYF.

This clone was observed a handful of times. The chain uses TRBV6-4 and TRBJ2-3; 7 bases align to TRBD1. Germline CDR1 MRHNA, CDR2 SNTAGT. This CDR3 is built from 16 residues. V gave up 6 bases and J gave up 4 bases; unmatched junction bases: 13. CDR3 protein: CASRPTGLSNADTQYF. The CDR3 nucleotides are TGTGCCAGCAGACCGACAGGGCTGTCAAACGCAGATACGCAGTATTTT.

This clone occurred once. This sequence joins TRBV30 and TRBJ1-2; D remains unclear. The V and J ends lost 0 bases and 4 bases respectively, with 15 bases between them. The CDR3 length is 15 residues. Looked up from germline, CDR1 is GTSNPN and CDR2 is SVGIG (reference sequence). This CDR3 is CAWSVSRLRPYGYTF. In nucleotides, the CDR3 is TGTGCCTGGAGTGTCTCCAGACTGCGCCCCTATGGCTACACCTTC.